A single sample gave rise to the 18 T cell receptor beta chains below, sequenced in a study of cytomegalovirus exposure and HLA in healthy donors. Use of 60 Vbeta and 13 Jbeta primers characterized the PCR. Sequencing was performed with immunoSEQ multiplex PCR; in TCRdb, only in-frame clones are kept and a portion is missing. The sample has some 130,000 clones, about 82% seen once. The sequenced sample consisted of PBMCs. Source of these receptors: a boy between 10 and 17 years old in good health and CMV-seronegative.

V is TRBV7-2 and J is TRBJ1-5; no definite D call. V was clipped by 0 bases and J by 8 bases, with 8 bases between them. The CDR3 totals 13 residues. Germline V CDR1 and CDR2: SGHTA, FQGNSA. The CDR3 here is CASSLAHGKPQHF. The CDR3 DNA is TGTGCCAGCAGCTTAGCCCACGGGAAGCCCCAGCATTTT.

The count of this clone is one. The rearrangement joins TRBV6-5 to TRBJ2-5, with D possibly being TRBD1 (6 bases). The J call may be mistaken, given a closer DNA end match to TRBJ2-7. The CDR3 runs to 14 residues. CDR1 and CDR2 from the germline V gene are MNHEY and SVGAGI. The CDR3 coding sequence is TGTGCCAGCAGATCCGGGACAAAGGTCCACGAGCAGTACTTC. As protein: CASRSGTKVHEQYF.

The gene calls are TRBV5-6 and TRBJ2-7; 7 bases fit TRBD1. V shed 1 base and J 5 bases; nucleotides not matched to a gene: 9. CDR3 length: 15 amino acids. Germline lookup yields CDR1 SGHDT and CDR2 YYEEEE. In DNA form, the CDR3 reads TGTGCCAGCAGCTTGAGAGACAGGGTTTTAGACGAGCAGTACTTC. Protein: CASSLRDRVLDEQYF.

V is TRBV5-1 and J is TRBJ2-3, with 7 positions matching TRBD1. Germline V gene lookup returns CDR1 SGHRS and CDR2 YFSETQ. J gave up 3 bases and V 0 bases, and 4 bases lay outside the gene matches. The CDR3 contains 15 residues. The DNA of the CDR3 is TGCGCCAGCAGCTTGGCGGGACAGTGGACAGATACGCAGTATTTT. The encoded protein is CASSLAGQWTDTQYF.

The genes are TRBV5-4 and TRBJ2-7; 8 bases line up with TRBD1. J was trimmed by 5 bases and V by 3 bases; bases with no gene match: 1. Germline CDR1 reads SGHNT; CDR2 reads YYREEE (reference sequence). The CDR3 length is 12 residues. CDR3 in DNA: TGTGCCAGCAGCTGGGACAGGAACGAGCAGTACTTC. Its protein product is CASSWDRNEQYF.

Many counts were recorded for this clone. The chain recombines TRBV30 with TRBJ1-1, with D tentatively TRBD1 (5 bases). The germline V gene has CDR1 GTSNPN and CDR2 SVGIG (reference sequence). Trimming cost V 0 bases and J 0 bases, with 8 bases left between them. This CDR3 spans 14 amino acids. The CDR3 DNA sequence: TGTGCCTGGAGTGTAGGACACCTGAACACTGAAGCTTTCTTT. This codes for CAWSVGHLNTEAFF. The complete variable domain, with remaining parts taken from reference TRBV30 and TRBJ1-1, reads SQTIHQWPATLVQPVGSPLSLECTVEGTSNPNLYWYRQAAGRGLQLLFYSVGIGQISSEVPQNLSASRPQDRQFILSSKKLLLSDSGFYLCAWSVGHLNTEAFFGQGTRLTVV.

The V and J genes are TRBV27 and TRBJ1-1; a weak D match, TRBD1 (6 bases). Deletions cut 5 bases from V and 3 bases from J, with 16 bases between. The CDR3 extends over 15 amino acids. Germline values: CDR1 MNHEY, CDR2 SMNVEV (reference sequence). The DNA of the CDR3 is TGTGCCAGCAGTCCGACAGGTCCCGGGTACACTGAAGCTTTCTTT. Translating gives CASSPTGPGYTEAFF.

The chain employs TRBV9 and TRBJ2-1, with TRBD2 matching over 13 bases. V lost 5 bases to trimming and J lost 0 bases; unmatched junction nucleotides: 2. Germline V lookup: CDR1 SGDLS, CDR2 YYNGEE. The CDR3 extends over 16 amino acids. The CDR3 sequence: CASSGTSGNSYNEQFF. The CDR3 DNA reads as TGTGCCAGCAGTGGGACTAGCGGGAACTCCTACAATGAGCAGTTCTTC. The complete variable domain, with remaining parts taken from reference TRBV9 and TRBJ2-1, reads DSGVTQTPKHLITATGQRVTLRCSPRSGDLSVYWYQQSLDQGLQFLIQYYNGEERAKGNILERFSAQQFPDLHSELNLSSLELGDSALYFCASSGTSGNSYNEQFFGPGTRLTVL.

The V gene is TRBV19, the J gene TRBJ1-5, with D hard to call. Germline CDR1 reads LNHDA; CDR2 reads SQIVND (reference sequence). The CDR3 extends over 14 amino acids. Trimming stripped 4 bases from V and 7 bases from J, with 14 bases between. The CDR3 region is CASSTPGGEQPQHF. The DNA of the CDR3 is TGTGCCAGTAGTACCCCGGGCGGGGAACAGCCCCAGCATTTT.

The CDR3 DNA follows: TGTGCCAGCGGAGCGGGAGGGGGGAAAAACATTCAGTACTTC. Its translation: CASGAGGGKNIQYF. The chain recombines TRBV13 with TRBJ2-4, with TRBD2 matching 10 bases. CDR1 and CDR2 (germline): PRHDT, FYEKMQ (reference sequence). V lost 8 bases and J lost 4; bases outside the gene matches: 5. The length of the CDR3 is 14 residues. The full variable domain, rest sourced from reference TRBV13 and TRBJ2-4, is AAGVIQSPRHLIKEKRETATLKCYPIPRHDTVYWYQQGPGQDPQFLISFYEKMQSDKGSIPDRFSAQQFSDYHSELNMSSLELGDSALYFCASGAGGGKNIQYFGAGTRLSVL.

This clone has more than one count but fewer than ten. The chain couples TRBV2 to TRBJ2-5; maybe TRBD2 (5 bases). Trimming removed 6 bases from V and 7 bases from J, with 15 bases in between. The CDR3 is 13 amino acids. Per germline, CDR1 SNHLY and CDR2 FYNNEI. The CDR3 region has the DNA TGTGCCAGCAGGGGAAGAGGGTTGGCGACCCAGTACTTC. Translation: CASRGRGLATQYF.

The chain recombines TRBV4-1 with TRBJ1-2; D gene uncertain. Germline V gene lookup returns CDR1 MGHRA and CDR2 YSYEKL. The CDR3 extends over 16 amino acids. V lost 0 bases and J lost 4, with 15 bases in between. CDR3 in DNA: TGCGCCAGCAGCCAAGAGTGGAGGACGGCCGGCTATGGCTACACCTTC. Its translation is CASSQEWRTAGYGYTF.

This clone was counted between two and nine times. The V gene is TRBV7-2, the J gene TRBJ1-3; 9 nucleotides align to TRBD1. The junction had 3 bases not matched to a gene; V was cut back by 5 bases and J by 1 base. CDR3 length: 15 amino acids. Germline V lookup: CDR1 SGHTA, CDR2 FQGNSA. The CDR3 region has the DNA TGTGCCAGCAGCCGGGACAGGGAGTCTGGAAACACCATATATTTT. Its protein product is CASSRDRESGNTIYF.

The V and J genes are TRBV27 and TRBJ1-4; D uncertain. CDR1 is MNHEY and CDR2 is SMNVEV in the germline V gene (reference sequence). Trimming removed 0 bases from V and 5 bases from J, with 7 bases in between. There are 14 residues in the CDR3. CDR3 amino acids: CASSLSLENEKLFF. CDR3 nucleotide sequence: TGTGCCAGCAGTTTATCGTTAGAGAATGAAAAACTGTTTTTT. Full variable domain (remainder filled in from reference TRBV27 and TRBJ1-4): EAQVTQNPRYLITVTGKKLTVTCSQNMNHEYMSWYRQDPGLGLRQIYYSMNVEVTDKGDVPEGYKVSRKEKRNFPLILESPSPNQTSLYFCASSLSLENEKLFFGSGTQLSVL.

The chain recombines TRBV7-2 with TRBJ2-7; 7 bases are shared with TRBD1. The CDR3 has 14 residues. The junction had 9 bases not matched to a gene; V was cut back by 5 bases and J by 5 bases. Germline V CDR1 and CDR2: SGHTA, FQGNSA. This CDR3 is CASSPLDRPDEQYF. For the CDR3, the DNA is TGTGCCAGCAGCCCCCTGGACAGGCCTGACGAGCAGTACTTC.

The rearrangement links TRBV9 to TRBJ2-1; TRBD1 agrees at 9 bases. The V segment lost 8 bases and the J segment 2 bases; nucleotides outside the gene matches: 14. Germline V gene data show CDR1 as SGDLS and CDR2 as YYNGEE. The CDR3 has 17 amino acids. CDR3 in amino acids: CASNSTGGPAPYNEQFF. DNA for the CDR3: TGTGCCAGTAATTCTACAGGGGGCCCCGCCCCCTACAATGAGCAGTTCTTC.

Here the CDR3 DNA reads TGTGCCTGGAGCGGGGCGAACACCGGGGAGCTGTTTTTT. Its protein is CAWSGANTGELFF. The J gene is TRBJ2-2, the V gene TRBV30, with D maybe TRBD2 (5 bases). CDR3 size: 13 residues. Germline-derived CDR1 and CDR2 are GTSNPN and SVGIG (reference sequence). V gave up 3 bases and J gave up 0 bases, with 5 bases separating them.

J is TRBJ2-5 and V is TRBV5-1, with TRBD1 matching over 12 bases. The J call may be in error: the DNA end matches TRBJ2-7 better. The CDR3 loop spans 15 amino acids. The germline V gene has CDR1 SGHRS and CDR2 YFSETQ. CDR3 sequence reads: CASSQGTGGRYEQYF. The CDR3 DNA follows: TGCGCCAGCAGCCAAGGGACAGGGGGCAGGTACGAGCAGTACTTC.